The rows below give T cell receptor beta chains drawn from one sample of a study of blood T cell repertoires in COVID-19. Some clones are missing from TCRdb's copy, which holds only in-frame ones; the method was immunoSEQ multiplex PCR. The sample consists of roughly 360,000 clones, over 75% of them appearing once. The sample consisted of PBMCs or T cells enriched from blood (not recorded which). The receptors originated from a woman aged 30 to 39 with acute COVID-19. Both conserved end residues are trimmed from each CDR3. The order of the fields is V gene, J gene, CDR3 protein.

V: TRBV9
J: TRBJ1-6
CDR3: ASSTGDVYSPLH

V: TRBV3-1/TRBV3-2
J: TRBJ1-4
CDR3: ASSQGDWRLF

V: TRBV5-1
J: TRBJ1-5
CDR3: ASSLGGISNQPQH

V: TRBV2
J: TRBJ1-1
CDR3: ASRKDRDRGPNTEAF

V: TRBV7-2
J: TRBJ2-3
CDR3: ASSLVRGSTDTQY

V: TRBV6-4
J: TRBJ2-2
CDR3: ASRLQGNTGELF

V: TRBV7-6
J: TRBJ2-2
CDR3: ASSLTRQGAAGELF

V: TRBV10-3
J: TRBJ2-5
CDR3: AISETEQETQY

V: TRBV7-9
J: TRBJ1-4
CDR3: ASSFFGQENEKLF

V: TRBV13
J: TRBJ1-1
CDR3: ASSPGTGAF